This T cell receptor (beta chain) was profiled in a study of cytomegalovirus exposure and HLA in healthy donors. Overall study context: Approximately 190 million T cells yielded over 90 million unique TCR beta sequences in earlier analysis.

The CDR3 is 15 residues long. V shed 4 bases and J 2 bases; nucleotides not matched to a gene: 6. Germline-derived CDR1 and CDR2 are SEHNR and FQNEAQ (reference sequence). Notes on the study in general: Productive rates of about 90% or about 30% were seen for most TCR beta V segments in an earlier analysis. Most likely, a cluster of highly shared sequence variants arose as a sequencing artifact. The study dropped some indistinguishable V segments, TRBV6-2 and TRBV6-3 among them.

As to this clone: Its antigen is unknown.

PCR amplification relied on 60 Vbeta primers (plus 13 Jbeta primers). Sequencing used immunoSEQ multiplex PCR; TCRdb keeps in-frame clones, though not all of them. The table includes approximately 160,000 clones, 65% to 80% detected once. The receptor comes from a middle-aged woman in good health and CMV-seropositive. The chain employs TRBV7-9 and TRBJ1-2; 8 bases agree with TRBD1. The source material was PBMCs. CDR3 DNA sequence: TGTGCCAGCAGCTCGACAGGGGCCCCGAACTATGGCTACACCTTC. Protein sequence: CASSSTGAPNYGYTF.